This T cell receptor (beta chain) was identified during a study of molecular identifiers for immune sequencing clone quantification. Overall study: The replicates split RNA from roughly 20,000 or 100,000 naive CD8 cells five ways and sequenced four.

This clonotype was counted many times. Its specificity is unknown. Study results and limitations: Highly expanded clone sizes could be underestimated through barcode sharing by identical TCR molecules. Clones above 20 RNA copies contained over 97% of effector molecules and under 1% of naive molecules.

One entry per CDR3 protein, called by TCRdb with MiXCR from the PCR reads. Among around 470,000 distinct CDR3 sequences listed, over 20% were seen once. The sequenced material came from naive CD8+ T cells from blood, with Jurkat cell RNA spiked in. The subset denotes: FACS-sorted CD8+CD4-CCR7+CD45RA+ naive T cells. This sequence was found in a human donor in good health. Some libraries in this study had Jurkat cell RNA spiked in.

The CDR3 reads CASSTGTGQTFDPQYF. Here the CDR3 DNA reads TGTGCCAGCAGCACAGGGACCGGCCAGACCTTTGATCCCCAGTACTTC. The rearrangement joins TRBV11-2 to TRBJ2-5; possible D gene TRBD1, 6 bases. The germline gives CDR1 SGHAT, CDR2 FQNNGV. CDR3 length: 16 amino acids. V was clipped by 5 bases and J by 9 bases, with 25 bases between them.